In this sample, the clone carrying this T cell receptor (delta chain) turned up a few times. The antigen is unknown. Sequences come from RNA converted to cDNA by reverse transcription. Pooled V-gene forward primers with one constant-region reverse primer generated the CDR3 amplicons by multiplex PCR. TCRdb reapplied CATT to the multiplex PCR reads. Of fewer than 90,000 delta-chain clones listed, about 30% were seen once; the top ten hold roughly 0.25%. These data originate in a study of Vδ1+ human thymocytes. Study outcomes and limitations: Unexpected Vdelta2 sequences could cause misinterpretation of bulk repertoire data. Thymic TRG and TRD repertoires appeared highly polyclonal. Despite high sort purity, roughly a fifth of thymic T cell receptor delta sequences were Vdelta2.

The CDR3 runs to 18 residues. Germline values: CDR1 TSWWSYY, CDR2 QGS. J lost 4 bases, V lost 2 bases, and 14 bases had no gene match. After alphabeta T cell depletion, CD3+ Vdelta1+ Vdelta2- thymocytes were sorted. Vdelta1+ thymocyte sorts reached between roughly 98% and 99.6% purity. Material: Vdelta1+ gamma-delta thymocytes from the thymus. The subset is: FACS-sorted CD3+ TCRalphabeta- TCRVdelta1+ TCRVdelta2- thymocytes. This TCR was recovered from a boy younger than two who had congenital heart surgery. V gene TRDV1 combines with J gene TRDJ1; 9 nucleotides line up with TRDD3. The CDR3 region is CALGEVRRGGYTFDKLIF. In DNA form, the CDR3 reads TGTGCTCTTGGGGAAGTTCGCCGAGGGGGATACACGTTCGATAAACTCATCTTT.